This TCR beta chain was documented in a study of blood T cell repertoires in COVID-19. TCRdb keeps only in-frame clones here, not all; method: immunoSEQ multiplex PCR. Among some 68,000 clones listed, 90% were seen once. Trimming stripped 2 bases from V and 1 base from J, with 6 bases between. There are 13 residues in the CDR3. Germline V CDR1 and CDR2: ENHRY, SYGVKD. Sequencing input: peripheral blood. The origin of this receptor is a man aged 45-60 years with COVID-19, enrolled during active disease. V usage is TRBV10-3 and J usage is TRBJ2-7, with D hard to call. CDR3 in amino acids: CAISESNSYEQYF. The CDR3 DNA reads as TGTGCCATCAGTGAGAGCAATTCCTACGAGCAGTACTTC.